The 21 T cell receptor beta chains below were found in one sample sequenced in a study of cytomegalovirus exposure and HLA in healthy donors. The PCR had 60 Vbeta and 13 Jbeta primers. The data were produced by immunoSEQ multiplex PCR, yet TCRdb's version contains in-frame clones alone and is incomplete. The sample consists of roughly 98,000 clones, roughly 80% of them appearing once. Sample: PBMCs. The receptors here all came from a man aged 40-50 years in good health and CMV-seronegative.

This clone was observed a handful of times. This chain connects TRBV2 to TRBJ2-7; D is unresolved. Germline assignment: CDR1 SNHLY and CDR2 FYNNEI. Trimming cost V 7 bases and J 2 bases, with 9 bases left between them. This CDR3 is built from 12 residues. CDR3 in DNA: TGTGCCAGCACACTAATCCCCTACGAGCAGTACTTC. This codes for CASTLIPYEQYF.

This clone was detected only once. The CDR3 here is CASGLQGNNEQFF. CDR3 bases: TGTGCCAGCGGGCTACAGGGGAACAATGAGCAGTTCTTC. V usage is TRBV2 and J usage is TRBJ2-1, with 7 bases lining up with TRBD1. V was clipped by 8 bases and J by 5 bases; unmatched bases: 6. The germline CDR1 and CDR2 sequences are SNHLY and FYNNEI. This CDR3 contains 13 residues.

The chain combines TRBV19 with TRBJ1-6; D is uncertain. Per germline, CDR1 LNHDA and CDR2 SQIVND (reference sequence). This CDR3 is 15 amino acids long. Trimming took off 9 bases at V and 8 bases at J, with 20 bases between the two ends. The chain's CDR3 is CASRHITQSDSPLHF. In DNA, the CDR3 is TGTGCCAGCCGCCATATAACCCAGTCTGATTCACCCCTCCACTTT.

The chain recombines TRBV10-2 with TRBJ2-5, with 7 bases fitting TRBD2. V was pared by 6 bases and J by 5 bases, with 6 bases of the junction left unmatched. Per germline, CDR1 WSHSY and CDR2 SAAADI. The CDR3 is 13 amino acids. In nucleotides, the CDR3 is TGCGCCAGCAGATCATCGGGGGGTGAGACCCAGTACTTC. Translation gives CASRSSGGETQYF.

This clone was detected a few times. This chain connects TRBV5-6 to TRBJ1-5; 8 bases are shared with TRBD1. This CDR3 contains 16 residues. Germline V lookup: CDR1 SGHDT, CDR2 YYEEEE. V was pared by 1 base and J by 2 bases, with 5 bases of the junction left unmatched. The CDR3 DNA reads TGTGCCAGCAGCTTGCAGGGGGCATGGGGCAATCAGCCCCAGCATTTT. Translation gives CASSLQGAWGNQPQHF.

This clone has a single count. The chain uses TRBV19 and TRBJ1-5, with D possibly being TRBD1 (6 bases). Trimming shortened V by 5 bases and J by 3 bases, and 11 bases separated the two germline ends. The CDR3 length is 14 residues. Germline-derived CDR1 and CDR2 are LNHDA and SQIVND (reference sequence). For the CDR3, the DNA is TGTGCCAGTAGTCCCACAGGGATCAATCAGCCCCAGCATTTT. As protein: CASSPTGINQPQHF. The variable domain in full, completed from reference TRBV19 and TRBJ1-5, reads DGGITQSPKYLFRKEGQNVTLSCEQNLNHDAMYWYRQDPGQGLRLIYYSQIVNDFQKGDIAEGYSVSREKKESFPLTVTSAQKNPTAFYLCASSPTGINQPQHFGDGTRLSIL.

This clone was counted ten times or more. The sample carries other DNA sequences with the same CDR3. The genes are TRBV5-6 and TRBJ2-3; TRBD2 aligns across 12 bases. There are 15 residues in the CDR3. Germline V gene data show CDR1 as SGHDT and CDR2 as YYEEEE. The V and J ends lost 4 bases and 3 bases, in that order; junction bases with no gene match: 3. This chain's CDR3 is CASSVTSGGTDTQYF. CDR3 nucleotide sequence: TGTGCCAGCAGCGTAACTAGCGGGGGGACAGATACGCAGTATTTT. The full variable domain, with the rest looked up from reference TRBV5-6 and TRBJ2-3, is DAGVTQSPTHLIKTRGQQVTLRCSPKSGHDTVSWYQQALGQGPQFIFQYYEEEERQRGNFPDRFSGHQFPNYSSELNVNALLLGDSALYLCASSVTSGGTDTQYFGPGTRLTVL.

This clone was seen a few times. This rearrangement joins TRBV5-1 to TRBJ2-5; D perhaps matches TRBD1 (6 bases). There are 14 residues in the CDR3. V was cut by 4 bases and J by 1 base, with 11 bases left in between. Germline CDR1 is SGHRS and CDR2 is YFSETQ. The CDR3 nucleotides are TGCGCCAGCAGCGGGTGGGGGCCCCAAGAGACCCAGTACTTC. This encodes CASSGWGPQETQYF.

This clone is a singleton in its sample. The genes are TRBV5-1 and TRBJ2-3; D gene uncertain. Germline-derived CDR1 and CDR2 are SGHRS and YFSETQ. V dropped 0 bases and J dropped 3 bases, with 11 bases sitting between them. This CDR3 region has 15 residues. The CDR3 sequence: CASSLAPRSTDTQYF. The DNA for the CDR3 is TGCGCCAGCAGCTTGGCGCCTAGGAGTACAGATACGCAGTATTTT.

CDR3 in amino acids: CASSLKAGGPTGELFF. For the CDR3, the DNA is TGCGCCAGCAGCTTGAAAGCGGGAGGGCCCACCGGGGAGCTGTTTTTT. The chain employs TRBV5-1 and TRBJ2-2, with 10 bases identical to TRBD2. J was trimmed by 4 bases and V by 1 base; bases with no gene match: 4. CDR1 is SGHRS, CDR2 YFSETQ, per germline. The length of the CDR3 is 16 residues.

This chain links TRBV28 with TRBJ2-7; TRBD2 agrees at 7 bases. After removal of 5 bases from V and 7 bases from J, the junction contained 5 bases not matched to a gene. From germline, CDR1 is MDHEN and CDR2 SYDVKM. The CDR3 loop spans 12 amino acids. The CDR3 DNA follows: TGTGCCAGCAGTCGGACTAGTAGTGAGCAGTACTTC. As protein: CASSRTSSEQYF.

The chain is built from TRBV6-1 and TRBJ2-6, with D tentatively TRBD1 (6 bases). Trimming left V 3 bases short and J 0 bases short, with 15 bases between. Germline V gene data show CDR1 as MNHNS and CDR2 as SASEGT. The CDR3 consists of 18 residues. The CDR3: CASSDLTGLGSGANVLTF. Here the CDR3 DNA reads TGTGCCAGCAGTGATCTGACAGGCTTGGGCTCTGGGGCCAACGTCCTGACTTTC.

The rearrangement uses TRBV27 and TRBJ1-5, with 7 bases that match TRBD1. The CDR3 has 16 residues. Looked up from germline, CDR1 is MNHEY and CDR2 is SMNVEV (reference sequence). The J segment lost 0 bases and the V segment lost 2 bases, leaving 4 bases of the junction unmatched. The CDR3 nucleotides read TGTGCCAGCAGTTTAGGGACAGCGAGTAGCAATCAGCCCCAGCATTTT. The encoded protein is CASSLGTASSNQPQHF.

The chain uses TRBV7-2 and TRBJ1-1, with D unclear. The CDR3 length is 12 residues. Trimming cost V 8 bases and J 4 bases, with 11 bases left between them. CDR1 and CDR2 from the germline V gene are SGHTA and FQGNSA. The CDR3 DNA reads as TGTGCCAGCGGGCGTCGGCTCACTGAAGCTTTCTTT. Residues: CASGRRLTEAFF. The complete variable domain, with remaining parts taken from reference TRBV7-2 and TRBJ1-1, reads GAGVSQSPSNKVTEKGKDVELRCDPISGHTALYWYRQSLGQGLEFLIYFQGNSAPDKSGLPSDRFSAERTGGSVSTLTIQRTQQEDSAVYLCASGRRLTEAFFGQGTRLTVV.

CDR3 coding DNA: TGCGCCAGCAGTGAGTCGAAGACAGGGTGGCTGTATGGCTACACCTTC. Translation gives CASSESKTGWLYGYTF. V is TRBV10-1 and J is TRBJ1-2, with 7 bases fitting TRBD1. This CDR3 comprises 16 residues. V trimming: 0 bases; J trimming: 5 bases; junction bases outside the gene matches: 9. Looked up from germline, CDR1 is WNHNN and CDR2 is SYGVQD (reference sequence).

The chain combines TRBV15 with TRBJ2-5; D gene ambiguous. This CDR3 region has 14 residues. Germline values: CDR1 LNHNV, CDR2 YYDKDF (reference sequence). Trimming shortened V by 0 bases and J by 4 bases, and 9 bases separated the two germline ends. CDR3 protein: CATSRDLTGETQYF. The CDR3 coding sequence is TGTGCCACCAGCAGAGATTTGACGGGAGAGACCCAGTACTTC.

This clone appeared a single time. This chain connects TRBV11-2 to TRBJ2-7, with D unresolved. The CDR3 contains 15 residues. V shed 0 bases and J shed 1 base, with 10 bases lying between them. Germline V gives CDR1 SGHAT, CDR2 FQNNGV. CDR3 residues: CASSLDVALSYEQYF. The CDR3 region has the DNA TGTGCCAGCAGCTTAGATGTCGCACTGTCCTACGAGCAGTACTTC.

This chain joins TRBV5-4 and TRBJ2-5, with TRBD1 as a possible D gene (6 bases). V was pared by 5 bases and J by 4 bases, with 12 bases between. The CDR3 runs 13 residues. Germline values: CDR1 SGHNT, CDR2 YYREEE (reference sequence). In nucleotides, the CDR3 is TGTGCCAGCAGATTAACAGGGCGAGAGACCCAGTACTTC. Translating it yields CASRLTGRETQYF.

The chain couples TRBV6-1 to TRBJ1-5, with D possibly TRBD1 on 6 matching bases. The CDR3 extends over 14 amino acids. Between the trimmed V and J ends, which lost 5 bases and 1 base, there was a span of 9 bases. Germline CDR1 and CDR2: MNHNS and SASEGT. CDR3 residues: CASSLGGSNQPQHF. The DNA for the CDR3 is TGTGCCAGCAGTTTAGGGGGAAGCAATCAGCCCCAGCATTTT.

V is TRBV7-9 and J is TRBJ2-7, with a weak D call TRBD1 (5 bases). The CDR3 is 15 residues long. V was clipped by 5 bases and J by 0 bases, with 14 bases between them. Germline loops: CDR1 SEHNR, CDR2 FQNEAQ (reference sequence). CDR3 nucleotides: TGTGCCAGCAGCCCCCTAGGGGCTGTCTCCTACGAGCAGTACTTC. Translating gives CASSPLGAVSYEQYF.

The rearrangement joins TRBV7-6 to TRBJ2-1, with 7 bases that match TRBD2. Germline CDR1 reads SGHVS; CDR2 reads FNYEAQ. V gave up 1 base and J gave up 8 bases; unmatched junction bases: 2. The CDR3 is 13 residues long. CDR3 loop: CASSLGLAYEQFF. The CDR3 DNA sequence: TGTGCCAGCAGCTTAGGACTAGCATATGAGCAGTTCTTC.